Following are 15 T cell receptor beta chains from one sample sequenced in a study of OX40 agonist ivuxolimab in advanced cancers. The repertoire was sequenced with immunoSEQ multiplex PCR; TCRdb's copy has only in-frame clones and lacks some. This table holds more than 65,000 clones, roughly 88% found once. Sample: CD4+ or CD8+ T cells sorted from blood, taken in a trial of the OX40 agonist ivuxolimab. The receptors derive from an adult with an advanced solid tumor such as melanoma, head and neck, liver or kidney cancer.

The chain employs TRBV5-1 and TRBJ2-7; TRBD1 agrees at 9 bases. CDR1 SGHRS and CDR2 YFSETQ come from the germline V gene. The CDR3 extends over 16 amino acids. With V trimmed by 0 bases and J by 2 bases, 6 bases remained unmatched. CDR3 in amino acids: CASSLGFGTGTYEQYF. DNA for the CDR3: TGCGCCAGCAGCTTGGGGTTCGGGACAGGGACCTACGAGCAGTACTTC.

This chain links TRBV19 with TRBJ1-4; unclear D gene. V lost 5 bases and J lost 2, with 9 bases in between. This CDR3 has 14 amino acids. The germline gives CDR1 LNHDA, CDR2 SQIVND (reference sequence). The CDR3 nucleotides are TGTGCCAGTAGTGTGCTGGGCACTAATGAAAAACTGTTTTTT. Protein product: CASSVLGTNEKLFF.

This rearrangement joins TRBV7-3 to TRBJ2-2; no clear D gene. Germline CDR1 SGHTA, CDR2 FQGTGA. The V gene lost 2 bases and the J gene lost 1 base, with 5 bases spanning the gap. CDR3 length equals 14 residues. CDR3 loop: CASSLDWNTGELFF. The CDR3 DNA sequence: TGTGCCAGCAGCTTAGATTGGAACACCGGGGAGCTGTTTTTT.

This chain links TRBV7-3 with TRBJ2-3, with 10 positions matching TRBD2. Germline lookup yields CDR1 SGHTA and CDR2 FQGTGA. This CDR3 has 16 amino acids. J was trimmed by 5 bases and V by 5 bases; bases with no gene match: 10. The CDR3 loop is CASSLNPSGGIDTQYF. The DNA for the CDR3 is TGTGCCAGCAGCCTTAATCCTAGCGGGGGAATAGATACGCAGTATTTT.

The chain couples TRBV6-5 to TRBJ1-2, with a tentative D call TRBD1 (6 bases). This CDR3 has 14 residues. The V and J ends lost 6 bases and 4 bases respectively, with 15 bases between them. Per germline, CDR1 MNHEY and CDR2 SVGAGI. In DNA form, the CDR3 reads TGTGCCAGCAGGGAAACGACAGGTGCCTATGGCTACACCTTC. It encodes CASRETTGAYGYTF.

The chain employs TRBV7-2 and TRBJ2-1, with 7 bases lining up with TRBD2. Trimming took 4 bases from V and 4 from J; bases not matched to a gene: 7. Germline V lookup: CDR1 SGHTA, CDR2 FQGNSA. The CDR3 is made up of 15 amino acids. CDR3 nucleotides: TGTGCCAGCAGCTCGGGGAGGGGCCAATACAATGAGCAGTTCTTC. Its protein product is CASSSGRGQYNEQFF.

The gene calls are TRBV28 and TRBJ1-4, with a possible D match to TRBD1 (6 bases). CDR1 and CDR2 (germline): MDHEN, SYDVKM. Trimming removed 5 bases at V and 8 bases at J, with 15 bases between. The CDR3 covers 14 residues. CDR3 nucleotide sequence: TGTGCCAGCAGTCCCGGACAGAATTACGAAAAACTGTTTTTT. Protein sequence: CASSPGQNYEKLFF.

This chain connects TRBV6-5 to TRBJ2-7; tentative D call: TRBD1 (5 bases). V lost 4 bases and J 4 bases, leaving 17 bases between the germline ends. This CDR3 contains 15 residues. Germline V gene sequence: CDR1 MNHEY, CDR2 SVGAGI. CDR3 sequence reads: CASSLKTAPLYEQYF. Here the CDR3 DNA reads TGTGCCAGCAGTTTAAAGACAGCTCCGCTGTACGAGCAGTACTTC.

The rearrangement joins TRBV7-3 to TRBJ2-7; 8 nucleotides match TRBD1. This CDR3 comprises 14 residues. Looked up from germline, CDR1 is SGHTA and CDR2 is FQGTGA. J lost 3 bases, V lost 6 bases, and 7 bases had no gene match. The DNA for the CDR3 is TGTGCCAGCAGTCCAGGGGGCTCACTCTACGAGCAGTACTTC. Protein sequence: CASSPGGSLYEQYF.

The V gene is TRBV4-1, the J gene TRBJ1-2; D is undetermined. V was pared by 1 base and J by 0 bases, with 12 bases between. This CDR3 has 16 amino acids. Germline CDR1 reads MGHRA; CDR2 reads YSYEKL. CDR3 loop: CASSQGSLVANYGYTF. DNA for the CDR3: TGCGCCAGCAGCCAAGGGTCACTGGTAGCTAACTATGGCTACACCTTC.

This clone was seen more than once but under ten times. The chain carries TRBV2 and TRBJ2-1, with 9 bases fitting TRBD1. The ends lost 6 bases at V and 1 base at J; junction bases unmatched: 7. CDR1 is SNHLY, CDR2 FYNNEI, per germline. The CDR3 is 16 amino acids. The CDR3 loop is CASRGPGQGSYNEQFF. For the CDR3, the DNA is TGTGCCAGCAGAGGGCCGGGACAGGGTTCCTACAATGAGCAGTTCTTC. The variable domain in full, completed from reference TRBV2 and TRBJ2-1, reads EPEVTQTPSHQVTQMGQEVILRCVPISNHLYFYWYRQILGQKVEFLVSFYNNEISEKSEIFDDQFSVERPDGSNFTLKIRSTKLEDSAMYFCASRGPGQGSYNEQFFGPGTRLTVL.

V gene TRBV2 combines with J gene TRBJ2-3; 7 bases are a match to TRBD1. Germline lookup yields CDR1 SNHLY and CDR2 FYNNEI. The CDR3 extends over 13 amino acids. V trimming: 6 bases; J trimming: 4 bases; junction bases outside the gene matches: 4. Here the CDR3 reads CASRLGQADTQYF. In DNA, the CDR3 is TGTGCCAGCAGACTTGGACAGGCAGATACGCAGTATTTT.

This clone came up a few times. The chain combines TRBV7-2 with TRBJ2-1, with D perhaps matching TRBD1 (6 bases). The CDR3 contains 14 residues. V was trimmed by 5 bases and J by 2 bases, leaving 10 bases between them. The germline V gene encodes CDR1 SGHTA and CDR2 FQGNSA. CDR3 sequence reads: CASSEEGAYNEQFF. The CDR3 region has the DNA TGTGCCAGCAGCGAAGAGGGGGCCTACAATGAGCAGTTCTTC.

This clone is a singleton in its sample. The gene calls are TRBV6-1 and TRBJ1-1, with a possible D match to TRBD1 (5 bases). This CDR3 has 14 amino acids. V lost 8 bases to trimming and J lost 3 bases, with 16 bases between them. Germline V gene sequence: CDR1 MNHNS, CDR2 SASEGT. DNA for the CDR3: TGTGCCAGCTCCCTCGGGGGATGGGACACTGAAGCTTTCTTT. This codes for CASSLGGWDTEAFF.

V gene TRBV5-1 combines with J gene TRBJ2-7; D could derive from TRBD1 or TRBD2 (5 bases each). The CDR3 is 14 amino acids. Per the germline V gene, CDR1 is SGHRS and CDR2 is YFSETQ. V gave up 4 bases and J gave up 3 bases, with 14 bases separating them. The CDR3 spells CASSLGTDVYEQYF. The CDR3 DNA follows: TGCGCCAGCAGCCTCGGGACGGATGTCTACGAGCAGTACTTC.